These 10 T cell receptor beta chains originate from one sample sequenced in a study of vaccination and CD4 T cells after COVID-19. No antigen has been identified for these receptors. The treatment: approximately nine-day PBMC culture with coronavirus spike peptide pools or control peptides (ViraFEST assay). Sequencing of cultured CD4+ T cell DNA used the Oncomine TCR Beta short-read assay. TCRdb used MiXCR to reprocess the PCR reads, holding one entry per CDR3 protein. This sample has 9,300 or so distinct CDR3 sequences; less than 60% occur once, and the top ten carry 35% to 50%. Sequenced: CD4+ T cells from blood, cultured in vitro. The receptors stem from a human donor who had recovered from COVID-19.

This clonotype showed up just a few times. CDR3 protein: CASSYSQGAEETQYF. Written as DNA, the CDR3 is TGTGCCAGCAGTTATTCTCAGGGGGCGGAAGAGACCCAGTACTTC. V and J are TRBV6-5 and TRBJ2-5; 8 bases align to TRBD1. This CDR3 is built from 15 residues. CDR1 and CDR2 (germline): MNHEY, SVGAGI. V gave up 3 bases and J gave up 3 bases; unmatched junction bases: 6.

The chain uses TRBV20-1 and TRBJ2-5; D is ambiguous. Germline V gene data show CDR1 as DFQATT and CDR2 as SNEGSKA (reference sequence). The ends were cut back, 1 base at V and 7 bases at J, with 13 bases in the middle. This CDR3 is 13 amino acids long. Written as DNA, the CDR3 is TGCAGTGCTAGAGTCCAAACGGGCCGGACCCAGTACTTC. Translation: CSARVQTGRTQYF.

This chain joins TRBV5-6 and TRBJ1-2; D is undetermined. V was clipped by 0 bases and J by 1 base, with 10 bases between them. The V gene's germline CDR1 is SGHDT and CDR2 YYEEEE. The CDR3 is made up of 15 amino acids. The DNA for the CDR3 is TGTGCCAGCAGCTTGGAGACGCTCGTTAACTATGGCTACACCTTC. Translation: CASSLETLVNYGYTF.

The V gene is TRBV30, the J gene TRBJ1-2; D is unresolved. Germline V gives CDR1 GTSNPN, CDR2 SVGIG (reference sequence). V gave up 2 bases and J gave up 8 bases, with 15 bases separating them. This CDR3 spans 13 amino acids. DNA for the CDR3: TGTGCCTGGAGTTCTTCAGGACGGAGGGGCTACACCTTC. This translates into CAWSSSGRRGYTF.

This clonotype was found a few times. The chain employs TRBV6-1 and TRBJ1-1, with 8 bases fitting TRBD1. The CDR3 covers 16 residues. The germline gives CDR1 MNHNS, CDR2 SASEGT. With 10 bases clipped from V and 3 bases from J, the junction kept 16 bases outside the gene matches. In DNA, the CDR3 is TGTGCCACCACACCCAGGGGGCTCGTCAGCGACACTGAAGCTTTCTTT. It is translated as CATTPRGLVSDTEAFF.

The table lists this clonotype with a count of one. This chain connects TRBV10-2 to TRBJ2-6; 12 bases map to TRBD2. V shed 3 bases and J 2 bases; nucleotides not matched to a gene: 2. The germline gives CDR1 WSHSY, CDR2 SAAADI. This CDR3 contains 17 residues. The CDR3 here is CASSELAGGPGANVLTF. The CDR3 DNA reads TGCGCCAGCAGTGAACTAGCGGGGGGACCTGGGGCCAACGTCCTGACTTTC.

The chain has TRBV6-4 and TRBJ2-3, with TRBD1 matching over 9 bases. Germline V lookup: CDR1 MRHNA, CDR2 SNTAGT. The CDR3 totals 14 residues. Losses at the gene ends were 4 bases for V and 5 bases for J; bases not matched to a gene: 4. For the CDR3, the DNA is TGTGCCAGCAGTGCCGGACAGGGGAGAGATACGCAGTATTTT. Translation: CASSAGQGRDTQYF.

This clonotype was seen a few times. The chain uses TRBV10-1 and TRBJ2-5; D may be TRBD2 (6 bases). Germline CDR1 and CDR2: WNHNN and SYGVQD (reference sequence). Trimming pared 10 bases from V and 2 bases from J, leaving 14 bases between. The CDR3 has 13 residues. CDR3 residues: CATSGQIQETQYF. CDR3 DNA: TGCGCCACCAGCGGGCAGATACAAGAGACCCAGTACTTC.

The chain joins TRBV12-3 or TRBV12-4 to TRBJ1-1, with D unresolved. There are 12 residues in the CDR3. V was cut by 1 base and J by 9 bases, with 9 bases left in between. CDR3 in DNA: TGTGCCAGCAGTTTAGTGCTGGGAAAAGCTTTCTTT. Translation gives CASSLVLGKAFF.

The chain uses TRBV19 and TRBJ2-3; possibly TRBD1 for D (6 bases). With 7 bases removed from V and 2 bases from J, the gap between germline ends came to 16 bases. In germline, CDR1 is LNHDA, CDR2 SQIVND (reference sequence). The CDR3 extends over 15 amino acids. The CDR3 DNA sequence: TGTGCCAGTACTAAGAGGCAGGGGCCCACAGATACGCAGTATTTT. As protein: CASTKRQGPTDTQYF.